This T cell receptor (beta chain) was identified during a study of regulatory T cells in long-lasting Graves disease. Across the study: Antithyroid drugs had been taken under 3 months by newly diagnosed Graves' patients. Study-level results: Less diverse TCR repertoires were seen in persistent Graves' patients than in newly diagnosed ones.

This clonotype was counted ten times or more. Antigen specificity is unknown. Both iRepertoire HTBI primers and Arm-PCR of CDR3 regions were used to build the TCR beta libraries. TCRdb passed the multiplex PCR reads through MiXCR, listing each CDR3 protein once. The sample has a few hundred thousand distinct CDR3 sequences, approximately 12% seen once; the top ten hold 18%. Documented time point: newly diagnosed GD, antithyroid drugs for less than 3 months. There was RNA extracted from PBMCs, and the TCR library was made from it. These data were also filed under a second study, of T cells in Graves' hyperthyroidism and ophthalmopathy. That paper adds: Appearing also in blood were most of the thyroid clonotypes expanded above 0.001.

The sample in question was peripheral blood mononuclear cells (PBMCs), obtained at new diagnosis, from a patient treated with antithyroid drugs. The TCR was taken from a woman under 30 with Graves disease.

The CDR3 region has the DNA TGTGCCTGGGAAAACAGGGGCTACGAGCAGTACTTC. Translated, it gives CAWENRGYEQYF. J is TRBJ2-7 and V is TRBV30, with 7 nucleotides matching TRBD1. CDR1 and CDR2 from the germline V gene are GTSNPN and SVGIG (reference sequence). The CDR3 has 12 amino acids. The J segment lost 3 bases and the V segment lost 5 bases, leaving 4 bases of the junction unmatched. Looking up the rest from reference TRBV30 and TRBJ2-7 gives the full variable domain: SQTIHQWPATLVQPVGSPLSLECTVEGTSNPNLYWYRQAAGRGLQLLFYSVGIGQISSEVPQNLSASRPQDRQFILSSKKLLLSDSGFYLCAWENRGYEQYFGPGTRLTVT.